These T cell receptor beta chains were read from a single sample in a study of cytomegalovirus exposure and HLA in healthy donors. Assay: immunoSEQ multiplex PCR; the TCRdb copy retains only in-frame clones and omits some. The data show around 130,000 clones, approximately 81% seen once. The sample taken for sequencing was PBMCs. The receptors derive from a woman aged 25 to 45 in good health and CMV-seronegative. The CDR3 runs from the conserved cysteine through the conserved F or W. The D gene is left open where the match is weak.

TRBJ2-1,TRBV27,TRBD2,CASRAGLAGDNEQFF,TGTGCCAGCAGAGCGGGACTAGCGGGTGACAATGAGCAGTTCTTC
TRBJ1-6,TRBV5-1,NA,CASSLGPSNSPLHF,TGCGCCAGCAGCTTGGGCCCCAGTAATTCACCCCTCCACTTT
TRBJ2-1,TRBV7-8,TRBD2,CASSPRGSGGAAGDEQFF,TGTGCCAGCAGCCCCCGGGGTAGCGGGGGGGCCGCCGGGGATGAGCAGTTCTTC
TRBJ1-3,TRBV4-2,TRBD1,CASSPRDRGTGNTIYF,TGTGCCAGCAGCCCCCGGGACAGGGGAACTGGAAACACCATATATTTT
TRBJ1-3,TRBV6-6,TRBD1,CASSHRTGSSGNTIYF,TGTGCCAGCAGTCACCGGACAGGAAGCTCTGGAAACACCATATATTTT
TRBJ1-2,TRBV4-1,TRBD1,CASSQDLTGTAGVGGYTF,TGCGCCAGCAGCCAAGATTTGACCGGGACAGCCGGGGTAGGGGGCTACACCTTC
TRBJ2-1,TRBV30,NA,CAWSVGTFANNEQFF,TGTGCCTGGAGTGTGGGGACATTTGCTAACAATGAGCAGTTCTTC
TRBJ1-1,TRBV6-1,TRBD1,CASSGTGKTAEAFF,TGTGCCAGCAGTGGGACAGGGAAGACGGCTGAAGCTTTCTTT
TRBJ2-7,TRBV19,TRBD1,CASSIDRFTGGSSEQYF,TGTGCCAGTAGTATAGATCGTTTCACAGGGGGAAGTTCCGAGCAGTACTTC
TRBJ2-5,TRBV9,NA,CASSVNRRSQETQYF,TGTGCCAGCAGCGTCAACCGGAGGAGCCAAGAGACCCAGTACTTC
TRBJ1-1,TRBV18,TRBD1,CASSPFRTGIMNTEAFF,TGTGCCAGCTCACCCTTTCGGACAGGAATCATGAACACTGAAGCTTTCTTT
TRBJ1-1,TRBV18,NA,CASSPRMTYEVTEAFF,TGTGCCAGCTCACCCCGAATGACGTATGAGGTTACTGAAGCTTTCTTT
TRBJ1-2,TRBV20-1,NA,CSARLGEVAF,TGCAGTGCGCGCCTAGGGGAGGTCGCCTTC